This TCR beta chain derives from a study of T-cell reconstitution after alpha-beta-depleted transplantation in children. Germline V gene data show CDR1 as SEHNR and CDR2 as FQNEAQ (reference sequence). This CDR3 spans 13 amino acids. V was clipped by 2 bases and J by 12 bases, with 16 bases between them. Study results and caveats: At around two months after transplant, the alpha-beta T cells were reportedly derived from several hundred expanded clones that came from non-depleted graft cells. It was newly produced T cells that mostly accounted for T-cell counts and diversity one year after transplant.

This clonotype has a handful of counts. The antigen remains unidentified. A library of TCRbeta sequences, prepared with unique molecular identifiers, was generated. Via MiXCR, TCRdb re-called the PCR reads, giving one row per CDR3 protein. Among roughly 70,000 distinct CDR3 sequences listed, over 4.5% were seen once. This chain links TRBV7-9 with TRBJ1-1, with D unresolved. The material was PBMCs, mostly from graft donor cells, obtained 180 days after TCRalphabeta/CD19-depleted stem cell transplant. The source is a boy younger than two who had a stem cell transplant for acute myeloid leukemia, so the T cells may come from the graft donor. The CDR3 DNA is TGTGCCAGCAGCTTATTGAATTGGAAAGAGACTTTCTTT. It specifies CASSLLNWKETFF.